This T cell receptor (beta chain) was sequenced in a study of blood T cell repertoires in COVID-19. Study overall: The United States, Italy and Spain supplied acute and convalescent COVID-19 samples. Sources were T cells, B-cell-depleted T cells, or PBMCs; the material itself was cDNA or gDNA.

Here immunoSEQ multiplex PCR was the method, and the copy in TCRdb shows in-frame clones only, minus some. The data contain under 300,000 clones, 85% to 90% of them singletons. The CDR3 is 17 residues long. Trimming removed 1 base from V and 0 bases from J; junction bases left unmatched: 6. The V gene's germline CDR1 is LGHNA and CDR2 YNFKEQ. Sequencing input: peripheral blood. The receptor was derived from a man aged 60 to 69 with acute or convalescent COVID-19. The J gene is TRBJ2-1, the V gene TRBV4-2, with 7 bases matching TRBD2. The CDR3 reads CASSQGVGRSSYNEQFF. CDR3 nucleotide sequence: TGTGCCAGCAGCCAAGGGGTCGGGAGGAGCTCCTACAATGAGCAGTTCTTC.